This TCR beta chain was identified during a study of T cells after yellow fever vaccination. Study-level points and caveats: One caveat is that FACS-sorted repertoires could contain abundant clonotypes contaminating from the bulk population. Primary-vaccination clones mostly resurfaced post-booster (about 96% CD4, under 90% CD8).

This clonotype was observed a few times. Its specificity is not known. The CDR3 contains 16 residues. V was cut by 4 bases and J by 2 bases, with 17 bases left in between. In germline, CDR1 is SEHNR, CDR2 FQNEAQ (reference sequence). Using its own MiXCR run on the 5' RACE reads, TCRdb lists one record per CDR3 protein. This table holds 350,000 or so distinct CDR3 sequences, 8% to 9.5% found once. Sequencing was performed on PBMCs, taken about 41 days after the first yellow fever vaccination. This TCR derives from a man aged 18 to 30 who received the YFV17D yellow fever vaccine. The V gene is TRBV7-9, the J gene TRBJ1-2; a weak D match, TRBD1 (5 bases). In nucleotides, the CDR3 is TGTGCCAGCAGCTATCCACTCAGGGATAGGAACTATGGCTACACCTTC. Protein sequence: CASSYPLRDRNYGYTF.